This entry lists 31 T cell receptor beta chains sequenced from one sample in a study of OX40 agonist ivuxolimab in advanced cancers. Generated by immunoSEQ multiplex PCR, the TCRdb table keeps only in-frame clones and is missing some. Among more than 45,000 clones listed, around nine tenths were seen once. Sequencing was performed on CD4+ or CD8+ T cells sorted from blood, taken in a trial of the OX40 agonist ivuxolimab. Source of these receptors: an adult with an advanced solid tumor such as melanoma, head and neck, liver or kidney cancer.

Regarding this clone: The same CDR3 is also encoded by other DNA sequences in this sample. V gene TRBV6-1 combines with J gene TRBJ1-3, with 8 positions matching TRBD1. Unmatched junction bases numbered 1, after V lost 5 bases and J lost 1 base. Germline values: CDR1 MNHNS, CDR2 SASEGT. The CDR3 consists of 14 residues. The CDR3: CASSTGGSGNTIYF. The DNA of the CDR3 is TGTGCCAGCAGTACAGGGGGATCTGGAAACACCATATATTTT.

V is TRBV4-1 and J is TRBJ2-7; tentatively, D is TRBD1 (5 bases). In germline, CDR1 is MGHRA, CDR2 YSYEKL. This CDR3 has 16 residues. V was shortened by 2 bases and J by 2 bases, with 16 bases between the two germline ends. The CDR3 reads CASSQPAGRETYEQYF. The DNA for the CDR3 is TGCGCCAGCAGCCAACCTGCAGGCAGGGAAACCTACGAGCAGTACTTC.

The gene calls are TRBV5-6 and TRBJ2-3; tentatively, D is TRBD2 (7 bases). The V end was cut by 1 base, the J end by 9 bases, with 18 bases between. Germline V gene sequence: CDR1 SGHDT, CDR2 YYEEEE. This CDR3 has 15 amino acids. The CDR3 spells CASSLRSGEGRTQYF. The CDR3 coding sequence is TGTGCCAGCAGCTTGAGGTCAGGGGAGGGTCGCACGCAGTATTTT.

The chain couples TRBV11-2 to TRBJ2-7; no firm D call. V was clipped by 3 bases and J by 1 base, with 7 bases between them. The CDR3 spans 13 residues. Germline V CDR1 and CDR2: SGHAT, FQNNGV. CDR3 residues: CASSFISSYEQYF. In DNA form, the CDR3 reads TGTGCCAGCAGCTTTATTAGTTCCTACGAGCAGTACTTC.

The chain joins TRBV2 to TRBJ2-5, with 11 bases matching TRBD2. V was clipped by 1 base and J by 6 bases; unmatched bases: 4. This CDR3 comprises 15 residues. Germline V gene lookup returns CDR1 SNHLY and CDR2 FYNNEI. The CDR3 region is CASSEGLAGGKTQYF. The CDR3 DNA follows: TGTGCCAGCAGTGAAGGCCTAGCGGGGGGAAAGACCCAGTACTTC.

For this clone: One end of the junction does not line up with germline, which may come from a read error. The V call is TRBV5-1, the J call TRBJ1-2; TRBD1 is a possible D gene (5 bases). Germline V gene data show CDR1 as SGHRS and CDR2 as YFSETQ. The CDR3 is 15 residues long. In DNA, the CDR3 is TGTGCCAGCAGCTTGGATCCAGGGTCCAACTATGGCTACACCTTC. Translated, it gives CASSLDPGSNYGYTF.

The rearrangement joins TRBV19 to TRBJ2-7, with D tentatively TRBD2 (5 bases). Germline loops: CDR1 LNHDA, CDR2 SQIVND (reference sequence). This CDR3 has 14 residues. V lost 4 bases and J lost 7, with 17 bases in between. The CDR3 protein is CASSRSGNPREQYF. CDR3 nucleotides: TGTGCCAGTAGTAGATCCGGGAACCCTCGGGAGCAGTACTTC.

The chain has TRBV11-1 and TRBJ2-5; no definite D call. The CDR3 has 14 residues. V was cut by 3 bases and J by 2 bases, with 10 bases left in between. The germline CDR1 and CDR2 sequences are SGHAT and FQDESV (reference sequence). The CDR3 DNA is TGTGCCAGCAGCTTGTCCACGGATCAAGAGACCCAGTACTTC. Translation gives CASSLSTDQETQYF.

This chain uses TRBV6-5 with TRBJ2-7; D uncertain. The germline V gene has CDR1 MNHEY and CDR2 SVGAGI. The V end was cut by 5 bases, the J end by 5 bases, with 7 bases between. The CDR3 is 11 amino acids. The CDR3 here is CASSNRNEQYF. The CDR3 DNA follows: TGTGCCAGCAGTAACAGAAACGAGCAGTACTTC.

This chain joins TRBV15 and TRBJ2-3; TRBD1 aligns across 12 bases. The CDR3 totals 18 residues. The V segment lost 0 bases and the J segment 4 bases; nucleotides outside the gene matches: 8. Germline-derived CDR1 and CDR2 are LNHNV and YYDKDF (reference sequence). CDR3 protein: CATSREGGQGARSDTQYF. CDR3 DNA: TGTGCCACCAGCAGAGAAGGGGGACAGGGGGCCAGATCAGATACGCAGTATTTT.

The J gene is TRBJ1-4, the V gene TRBV28, with D uncertain. The CDR3 consists of 12 residues. Trimming took 2 bases from V and 10 from J, leaving 8 bases between them. Germline assignment: CDR1 MDHEN and CDR2 SYDVKM. CDR3 DNA: TGTGCCAGCAGTTTACCCCGAGGAAAACTGTTTTTT. Its protein is CASSLPRGKLFF. The whole variable domain, filled in from reference TRBV28 and TRBJ1-4, reads DVKVTQSSRYLVKRTGEKVFLECVQDMDHENMFWYRQDPGLGLRLIYFSYDVKMKEKGDIPEGYSVSREKKERFSLILESASTNQTSMYLCASSLPRGKLFFGSGTQLSVL.

V gene TRBV5-1 combines with J gene TRBJ2-7, with 12 nucleotides matching TRBD1. The germline CDR1 and CDR2 sequences are SGHRS and YFSETQ. V lost 3 bases and J lost 6; bases outside the gene matches: 7. The CDR3 spans 15 residues. The CDR3 sequence: CASSSGQGAVSEQYF. The CDR3 region has the DNA TGCGCCAGCAGCTCGGGACAGGGGGCGGTAAGCGAGCAGTACTTC.

The genes are TRBV28 and TRBJ1-2; 7 nucleotides line up with TRBD1. J was trimmed by 7 bases and V by 0 bases; bases with no gene match: 5. Germline V CDR1 and CDR2: MDHEN, SYDVKM. This CDR3 is 14 amino acids long. CDR3 loop: CASSLWARGTGYTF. In DNA form, the CDR3 reads TGTGCCAGCAGTTTATGGGCCAGGGGGACTGGCTACACCTTC.

This chain uses TRBV6-1 with TRBJ2-1; a weak D match, TRBD2 (6 bases). Germline lookup yields CDR1 MNHNS and CDR2 SASEGT. The CDR3 has 12 amino acids. Trimming removed 8 bases from V and 4 bases from J, with 9 bases in between. CDR3 protein: CASGRRYNEQFF. The CDR3 region has the DNA TGTGCCAGCGGGAGGCGATACAATGAGCAGTTCTTC.

This chain joins TRBV5-1 and TRBJ1-4; D may be TRBD1 (5 bases). The germline V gene has CDR1 SGHRS and CDR2 YFSETQ. With 2 bases removed from V and 6 bases from J, the gap between germline ends came to 20 bases. The CDR3 is 17 amino acids. DNA for the CDR3: TGCGCCAGCAGCTTAATGAGCGGGGCCGCGGGGGATGAAAAACTGTTTTTT. Protein: CASSLMSGAAGDEKLFF.

The chain has TRBV7-3 and TRBJ2-3, with 10 bases identical to TRBD2. This CDR3 is built from 15 residues. Germline loops: CDR1 SGHTA, CDR2 FQGTGA. The junction had 3 bases not matched to a gene; V was cut back by 5 bases and J by 1 base. This chain's CDR3 is CASSPGTSGTDTQYF. As DNA, the CDR3 is TGTGCCAGCAGCCCCGGGACTAGCGGCACAGATACGCAGTATTTT.

This clone was seen once. The chain recombines TRBV12-5 with TRBJ2-5; D gene ambiguous. The germline V and J ends were trimmed by 3 bases and 5 bases, with 4 bases remaining between them. The CDR3 is 11 residues long. The germline CDR1 and CDR2 sequences are LGHNT and FRNRAP. The CDR3 nucleotides are TGTGCTAGTGGTTTCGAGGAGACCCAGTACTTC. This sequence encodes CASGFEETQYF.

The chain carries TRBV6-1 and TRBJ2-1, with D perhaps matching TRBD2 (5 bases). The CDR3 consists of 11 residues. Trimming removed 1 base at V and 15 bases at J, with 10 bases between. Germline-derived CDR1 and CDR2 are MNHNS and SASEGT. CDR3: CASSEGRTPFF. The CDR3 nucleotides are TGTGCCAGCAGTGAAGGAAGGACTCCGTTCTTC.

This chain joins TRBV13 and TRBJ1-1, with TRBD1 matching 7 bases. With V trimmed by 1 base and J by 7 bases, 6 bases remained unmatched. This CDR3 is 14 amino acids long. Germline CDR1 is PRHDT and CDR2 is FYEKMQ (reference sequence). The CDR3 here is CASSLDRGGREAFF. CDR3 sequence (DNA): TGTGCCAGCAGCTTAGACAGGGGCGGTCGTGAAGCTTTCTTT.

The V gene is TRBV28, the J gene TRBJ2-6; D is tentatively TRBD1 or TRBD2 (5 bases each). Germline CDR1 reads MDHEN; CDR2 reads SYDVKM. V was trimmed by 6 bases and J by 0 bases, leaving 12 bases between them. This CDR3 is 16 amino acids long. This chain's CDR3 is CASRTPGTSGANVLTF. CDR3 DNA sequence: TGTGCCAGCAGGACCCCAGGGACCTCTGGGGCCAACGTCCTGACTTTC.

The chain employs TRBV6-1 and TRBJ1-6; TRBD1 aligns across 8 bases. The CDR3 is 15 amino acids. J gave up 2 bases and V 5 bases, and 2 bases lay outside the gene matches. The germline gives CDR1 MNHNS, CDR2 SASEGT. The CDR3 DNA follows: TGTGCCAGCAGTTTGGACAGGGCCTATAATTCACCCCTCCACTTT. This codes for CASSLDRAYNSPLHF.

V and J are TRBV14 and TRBJ1-1; unclear D gene. CDR3 size: 13 residues. V was pared by 2 bases and J by 1 base, with 5 bases between. Per the germline V gene, CDR1 is SGHDN and CDR2 is FVKESK. Here the CDR3 reads CASSQLQNTEAFF. CDR3 in DNA: TGTGCCAGCAGCCAACTACAGAACACTGAAGCTTTCTTT.

V is TRBV27 and J is TRBJ2-1; D ambiguous. The CDR3 length is 15 residues. Deletions cut 6 bases from V and 5 bases from J, with 17 bases between. CDR1 MNHEY and CDR2 SMNVEV come from the germline V gene (reference sequence). The CDR3 loop is CASRLKFSAHNEQFF. In nucleotides, the CDR3 is TGTGCCAGCAGGTTAAAATTTTCGGCACACAATGAGCAGTTCTTC.

The chain is built from TRBV2 and TRBJ1-3; TRBD1 agrees at 9 bases. The CDR3 contains 15 residues. The V segment lost 5 bases and the J segment 2 bases; nucleotides outside the gene matches: 4. Germline V gene data show CDR1 as SNHLY and CDR2 as FYNNEI. As DNA, the CDR3 is TGTGCCAGCAGTCAGACAGGGGGAGCTGGAAACACCATATATTTT. Its protein is CASSQTGGAGNTIYF.

The chain couples TRBV6-1 to TRBJ2-4; 7 nucleotides line up with TRBD1. This CDR3 is built from 12 residues. The germline gives CDR1 MNHNS, CDR2 SASEGT. V lost 3 bases to trimming and J lost 16 bases; unmatched junction nucleotides: 9. The CDR3 sequence: CASSETDRPGYF. The CDR3 DNA follows: TGTGCCAGCAGTGAGACGGACAGGCCAGGTTACTTC.

V and J are TRBV9 and TRBJ2-1; the D gene could be TRBD1 or TRBD2 (5 bases each). Trimming stripped 0 bases from V and 7 bases from J, with 17 bases between. This CDR3 is 16 amino acids long. Germline CDR1 is SGDLS and CDR2 is YYNGEE. Here the CDR3 reads CASSVGLGEMANEQFF. Written as DNA, the CDR3 is TGTGCCAGCAGCGTAGGGTTGGGGGAGATGGCGAATGAGCAGTTCTTC.

This chain joins TRBV6-5 and TRBJ2-7; a possible D gene is TRBD2 (6 bases). Germline CDR1 is MNHEY and CDR2 is SVGAGI. V lost 5 bases to trimming and J lost 2 bases, with 13 bases between them. The CDR3 length is 14 residues. This CDR3 reads CASSPPGLPYEQYF. The CDR3 DNA reads TGTGCCAGCAGTCCCCCGGGACTGCCCTACGAGCAGTACTTC.

Here the CDR3 reads CASSFAPQRGNTIYF. CDR3 DNA: TGCGCCAGCAGCTTTGCCCCCCAGAGGGGAAACACCATATATTTT. The chain combines TRBV5-1 with TRBJ1-3; unclear D gene. Germline CDR1 is SGHRS and CDR2 is YFSETQ. The V end was cut by 2 bases, the J end by 4 bases, with 13 bases between. The CDR3 is 15 residues long.

Of note for this clone: In the same sample, other DNA sequences code for this CDR3. The chain links TRBV18 to TRBJ1-1, with D possibly matching TRBD1 (6 bases). Germline loops: CDR1 KGHSH, CDR2 LQKENI. Trimming stripped 6 bases from V and 11 bases from J, with 13 bases between. The CDR3 totals 11 residues. The DNA of the CDR3 is TGTGCCAGCTCTTTGGACAGTGAGGCTTTCTTT. It translates to CASSLDSEAFF.

The chain employs TRBV5-8 and TRBJ2-2; weak D call: TRBD1 (5 bases). The CDR3 has 15 residues. Germline V gene lookup returns CDR1 SGHTS and CDR2 YDEGEE. V gave up 7 bases and J gave up 4 bases, with 17 bases separating them. Here the CDR3 reads CASGPRQTLTGELFF. The CDR3 coding sequence is TGTGCCAGCGGTCCCCGACAGACCCTCACCGGGGAGCTGTTTTTT.

The chain carries TRBV7-9 and TRBJ1-1; D uncertain. This CDR3 has 13 residues. Trimming removed 5 bases from V and 1 base from J, with 8 bases in between. Looked up from germline, CDR1 is SEHNR and CDR2 is FQNEAQ (reference sequence). CDR3 protein: CASSESTNTEAFF. Written as DNA, the CDR3 is TGTGCCAGCAGCGAGAGCACGAACACTGAAGCTTTCTTT.